This is a list of T cell receptor beta chains from one sample in a study of Ad26.COV2.S vaccination and SARS-CoV-2 variants. Repertoires were generated with immunoSEQ multiplex PCR, while TCRdb's copy carries only in-frame clones and drops some. The sample records 320,000 or so clones, about 90% being singletons. The sequencing used peripheral blood, collected in a trial of Ad26.COV2.S vaccine versus placebo. All receptors come from a person aged 18 to 59 who received the Ad26.COV2.S COVID-19 vaccine or a placebo. Each CDR3 is given with its conserved first and last residue. A D gene is named only where the DNA matches it firmly. Only part of the rows carry a size: once, few, many, or a class if the clone is expanded.

D gene: -; clone size: -; J gene: TRBJ2-1; V gene: TRBV11-3; CDR3 DNA: TGTGCCAGCAGCCCAAACCCACCACCTCTCAATGAGCAGTTCTTC; CDR3 protein: CASSPNPPPLNEQFF
D gene: -; clone size: -; J gene: TRBJ1-3; V gene: TRBV29-1; CDR3 DNA: TGCAGCGTTGATACAGGGTCTGGAAACACCATATATTTT; CDR3 protein: CSVDTGSGNTIYF
D gene: -; clone size: -; J gene: TRBJ1-5; V gene: TRBV10-3; CDR3 DNA: TGTGCCATCAGTGGAAACAGTGGCAATCAGCCCCAGCATTTT; CDR3 protein: CAISGNSGNQPQHF
D gene: -; clone size: -; J gene: TRBJ2-1; V gene: TRBV19; CDR3 DNA: TGTGCCAGTAGCGGAGCGAGCGCGGGCAATGAGCAGTTCTTC; CDR3 protein: CASSGASAGNEQFF
D gene: -; clone size: -; J gene: TRBJ2-1; V gene: TRBV6-2/TRBV6-3; CDR3 DNA: TGTGCCAGCAGTACCCGGGACGGATACAATGAGCAGTTCTTC; CDR3 protein: CASSTRDGYNEQFF
D gene: -; clone size: -; J gene: TRBJ2-2; V gene: TRBV4-3; CDR3 DNA: TGCGCCAGCCGCCCACATGGGGGCACCGGGGAGCTGTTTTTT; CDR3 protein: CASRPHGGTGELFF
D gene: -; clone size: -; J gene: TRBJ1-1; V gene: TRBV5-5; CDR3 DNA: TGTGCCAGCAGCTCGGAACGGGGGACCCCTAAAGCTTTCTTT; CDR3 protein: CASSSERGTPKAFF
D gene: TRBD1; clone size: -; J gene: TRBJ1-2; V gene: TRBV19; CDR3 DNA: TGTGCCAGTAGTATAGTGGGGACAGGGGGCACAGGTGGCTACACCTTC; CDR3 protein: CASSIVGTGGTGGYTF
D gene: TRBD1; clone size: -; J gene: TRBJ2-5; V gene: TRBV7-6; CDR3 DNA: TGTGCCAGCAGCTTATTATATTCCGGGACAGTCGAAGAGACCCAGTACTTC; CDR3 protein: CASSLLYSGTVEETQYF
D gene: -; clone size: once; J gene: TRBJ1-5; V gene: TRBV6-2/TRBV6-3; CDR3 DNA: TGTGCCAGCAGTTTTACAGCGTACCCGAATTTTCCCAATCAGCCCCAGCATTTT; CDR3 protein: CASSFTAYPNFPNQPQHF
D gene: -; clone size: few; J gene: TRBJ1-1; V gene: TRBV19; CDR3 DNA: TGTGCCAGTAGTTCAGGCTACACTGAAGCTTTCTTT; CDR3 protein: CASSSGYTEAFF
D gene: -; clone size: -; J gene: TRBJ2-1; V gene: TRBV9; CDR3 DNA: TGTGCCAGCAGCGTAGGTTCGGCGGGCGCCTACAATGAGCAGTTCTTC; CDR3 protein: CASSVGSAGAYNEQFF
D gene: -; clone size: -; J gene: TRBJ1-1; V gene: TRBV19; CDR3 DNA: TGTGCCAGTAGTCATGGGACTGAAGCTTTCTTT; CDR3 protein: CASSHGTEAFF
D gene: -; clone size: -; J gene: TRBJ2-1; V gene: TRBV7-2; CDR3 DNA: TGTGCCAGCAGCTTAGCGGGAGGAGAGCAGTTCTTC; CDR3 protein: CASSLAGGEQFF
D gene: -; clone size: -; J gene: TRBJ1-2; V gene: TRBV19; CDR3 DNA: TGTGCCAGTAGTGTCTCAGGGGTGCTCGGCTATGGCTACACCTTC; CDR3 protein: CASSVSGVLGYGYTF
D gene: -; clone size: -; J gene: TRBJ1-1; V gene: TRBV3-1/TRBV3-2; CDR3 DNA: TGTGCCAGCAGCCAAGTCGGGACACACACTGAAGCTTTCTTT; CDR3 protein: CASSQVGTHTEAFF
D gene: TRBD1; clone size: once; J gene: TRBJ2-1; V gene: TRBV19; CDR3 DNA: TGTGCCAGTTGGACAGGGTCAATAGGAAATGAGCAGTTCTTC; CDR3 protein: CASWTGSIGNEQFF
D gene: TRBD2; clone size: -; J gene: TRBJ2-2; V gene: TRBV5-4; CDR3 DNA: TGTGCCAGCAGCTTGGGCCGGGAGGCCGGGGAGCTGTTTTTT; CDR3 protein: CASSLGREAGELFF
D gene: -; clone size: -; J gene: TRBJ1-2; V gene: TRBV4-3; CDR3 DNA: TGCGCCAGCAGCCAGGGGGGGGGAAATGGCTACACCTTC; CDR3 protein: CASSQGGGNGYTF
D gene: -; clone size: -; J gene: TRBJ2-5; V gene: TRBV7-6; CDR3 DNA: TGTGCCAGCAGCTTCCGGCCTCCCGAAGAGACCCAGTACTTC; CDR3 protein: CASSFRPPEETQYF
D gene: -; clone size: -; J gene: TRBJ1-2; V gene: TRBV6-5; CDR3 DNA: TGTGCCAGCAGTCCGATGGGACTTTATGGCTACACCTTC; CDR3 protein: CASSPMGLYGYTF
D gene: TRBD2; clone size: -; J gene: TRBJ2-3; V gene: TRBV29-1; CDR3 DNA: TGCAGCGCTAGGACTAGCGGCACAGATACGCAGTATTTT; CDR3 protein: CSARTSGTDTQYF
D gene: -; clone size: -; J gene: TRBJ1-2; V gene: TRBV4-3; CDR3 DNA: TGCGCCAGCAGCCAAGATGGCAGTGGGGGCAATGGCTACACCTTC; CDR3 protein: CASSQDGSGGNGYTF
D gene: TRBD2; clone size: -; J gene: TRBJ2-1; V gene: TRBV27; CDR3 DNA: TGTGCCAGCAGTCGCCCCAGCGGGGTCGGACATGGTGAGCAGTTCTTC; CDR3 protein: CASSRPSGVGHGEQFF
D gene: -; clone size: -; J gene: TRBJ2-1; V gene: TRBV5-1; CDR3 DNA: TGCGCCAGCAGTCTCTCTGGGGACTGGGGAGACAATGAGCAGTTCTTC; CDR3 protein: CASSLSGDWGDNEQFF
D gene: -; clone size: -; J gene: TRBJ1-1; V gene: TRBV19; CDR3 DNA: TGTGCCAGTAGTATAGCTGGCAGGGCAGACACTGAAGCTTTCTTT; CDR3 protein: CASSIAGRADTEAFF
D gene: -; clone size: -; J gene: TRBJ1-1; V gene: TRBV2; CDR3 DNA: TGTGCCAGCAGGAGATCGGGACCGAACACTGAAGCTTTCTTT; CDR3 protein: CASRRSGPNTEAFF
D gene: TRBD1; clone size: -; J gene: TRBJ2-7; V gene: TRBV14; CDR3 DNA: TGTGCCAGCAGCGACGAGGGACAGCTCTACGAGCAGTACTTC; CDR3 protein: CASSDEGQLYEQYF
D gene: -; clone size: -; J gene: TRBJ2-5; V gene: TRBV18; CDR3 DNA: TGTGCCAGCTCAGGGGGAGTGGTGGAGCGGGAGACCCAGTACTTC; CDR3 protein: CASSGGVVERETQYF
D gene: -; clone size: -; J gene: TRBJ2-1; V gene: TRBV7-9; CDR3 DNA: TGTGCCAGCAGCCAAGATTCAGGGCGTGAGCAGTTCTTC; CDR3 protein: CASSQDSGREQFF
D gene: -; clone size: -; J gene: TRBJ1-3; V gene: TRBV7-9; CDR3 DNA: TGTGCCAGCAGCTTAGGTAGACTTACCGATCAACTGTCCAACACCATATATTTT; CDR3 protein: CASSLGRLTDQLSNTIYF
D gene: -; clone size: -; J gene: TRBJ2-7; V gene: TRBV4-1; CDR3 DNA: TGCGCCAGCAGCCAAGAGATCGCCGACTCCTACGAGCAGTACTTC; CDR3 protein: CASSQEIADSYEQYF
D gene: -; clone size: -; J gene: TRBJ2-2; V gene: TRBV13; CDR3 DNA: TGTGCCAGCAGCCCCGCTACCCGGCGGGAACGCACCGGGGAGCTGTTTTTT; CDR3 protein: CASSPATRRERTGELFF
D gene: -; clone size: -; J gene: TRBJ2-1; V gene: TRBV29-1; CDR3 DNA: TGCAGCGTCCATGCTTTCTGGGAGCAGTTCTTC; CDR3 protein: CSVHAFWEQFF
D gene: TRBD1; clone size: once; J gene: TRBJ2-7; V gene: TRBV27; CDR3 DNA: TGTGCCAGCAGTCCAACCGGGACAGGGGTTCGGTACTTC; CDR3 protein: CASSPTGTGVRYF
D gene: -; clone size: -; J gene: TRBJ2-3; V gene: TRBV12-3/TRBV12-4; CDR3 DNA: TGTGCCAGCAGTTTTTCGTTCCTAGATACGCAGTATTTT; CDR3 protein: CASSFSFLDTQYF
D gene: -; clone size: once; J gene: TRBJ1-1; V gene: TRBV19; CDR3 DNA: TGTGCCAGTAGTGTTAACATGGGGGTGAGAACTGAAGCTTTCTTT; CDR3 protein: CASSVNMGVRTEAFF
D gene: -; clone size: -; J gene: TRBJ2-1; V gene: TRBV19; CDR3 DNA: TGTGCCAGTAGTATGTCGTACCTCCCATACAATGAGCAGTTCTTC; CDR3 protein: CASSMSYLPYNEQFF
D gene: -; clone size: -; J gene: TRBJ1-3; V gene: TRBV28; CDR3 DNA: TGTGCCAGCAGTTTGGGGGGTGTCTCTGGAAACACCATATATTTT; CDR3 protein: CASSLGGVSGNTIYF
D gene: -; clone size: -; J gene: TRBJ1-5; V gene: TRBV4-3; CDR3 DNA: TGCGCCAGCAGCCAAACCCTAGGGGGGGGTAGGCCCCAGCATTTT; CDR3 protein: CASSQTLGGGRPQHF
D gene: -; clone size: -; J gene: TRBJ1-2; V gene: TRBV30; CDR3 DNA: TGTGCCTGGACAGGGGACCCTAGGGATATGGCGGCCACCTTC; CDR3 protein: CAWTGDPRDMAATF
D gene: -; clone size: -; J gene: TRBJ1-2; V gene: TRBV6-5; CDR3 DNA: TGTGCCAGCTGGGGGATCTTAGTAGGCTACACCTTC; CDR3 protein: CASWGILVGYTF
D gene: -; clone size: -; J gene: TRBJ2-2; V gene: TRBV5-1; CDR3 DNA: TGCGCCAGCAGCTTGGCCATGGCTGGGGGGGAGCTGTTTTTT; CDR3 protein: CASSLAMAGGELFF
D gene: -; clone size: -; J gene: TRBJ2-7; V gene: TRBV7-9; CDR3 DNA: TGTGCCAGCAGCTTTACCCAACTCCGGGAGCGCGACTCTAACGAGCAGTACTTC; CDR3 protein: CASSFTQLRERDSNEQYF
D gene: TRBD1; clone size: -; J gene: TRBJ1-1; V gene: TRBV3-1/TRBV3-2; CDR3 DNA: TGTGCCAGCAGCCATCTAACAGGGGGGAAAGCTTTCTTT; CDR3 protein: CASSHLTGGKAFF
D gene: -; clone size: -; J gene: TRBJ1-2; V gene: TRBV7-9; CDR3 DNA: TGTGCCAGCAGCTTGAGAGGAGCGTATGGCTACACCTTC; CDR3 protein: CASSLRGAYGYTF
D gene: TRBD2; clone size: -; J gene: TRBJ2-1; V gene: TRBV4-2; CDR3 DNA: TGTGCCAGCAGCCAAGAAGGGACTAGCGGGAGCAATGAGCAGTTCTTC; CDR3 protein: CASSQEGTSGSNEQFF
D gene: -; clone size: -; J gene: TRBJ2-1; V gene: TRBV10-3; CDR3 DNA: TGTGCCATCAGTGAGTCATTGTCCTCCGACTCGGGCAATGAGCAGTTCTTC; CDR3 protein: CAISESLSSDSGNEQFF
D gene: -; clone size: -; J gene: TRBJ2-1; V gene: TRBV10-3; CDR3 DNA: TGTGCCATCAGTGAGGTGACAGCAGACAATGAGCAGTTCTTC; CDR3 protein: CAISEVTADNEQFF
D gene: -; clone size: -; J gene: TRBJ1-2; V gene: TRBV7-3; CDR3 DNA: TGTGCCAGCAGCTTATCAAACTATGGCTACACCTTC; CDR3 protein: CASSLSNYGYTF
D gene: -; clone size: -; J gene: TRBJ1-4; V gene: TRBV4-1; CDR3 DNA: TGCGCCAGCCAGCAGGGCAGCGCGGTGGGGAGGCGGGAAAAACTGTTTTTT; CDR3 protein: CASQQGSAVGRREKLFF
D gene: -; clone size: -; J gene: TRBJ1-1; V gene: TRBV9; CDR3 DNA: TGTGCCAGCAGCGTAGAATCCACAGGTATCCTCACTGAAGCTTTCTTT; CDR3 protein: CASSVESTGILTEAFF
D gene: -; clone size: -; J gene: TRBJ2-6; V gene: TRBV3-1/TRBV3-2; CDR3 DNA: TGTGCCAGCAGCCCCCCCCGCTCTGGGGCCAACGTCCTGACTTTC; CDR3 protein: CASSPPRSGANVLTF
D gene: -; clone size: many; J gene: TRBJ2-3; V gene: TRBV30; CDR3 DNA: TGTGCCTGGTTCAAGGGGGCGGGGGCCACAGATACGCAGTATTTT; CDR3 protein: CAWFKGAGATDTQYF
D gene: -; clone size: once; J gene: TRBJ1-1; V gene: TRBV28; CDR3 DNA: TGTGCCAGCAAGTCAGGGATTATGAACACTGAAGCTTTCTTT; CDR3 protein: CASKSGIMNTEAFF
D gene: -; clone size: -; J gene: TRBJ1-5; V gene: TRBV6-5; CDR3 DNA: TGTGCCAGCCAAAGACTGTTTGGTAGCAATCAGCCCCAGCATTTT; CDR3 protein: CASQRLFGSNQPQHF
D gene: -; clone size: -; J gene: TRBJ1-5; V gene: TRBV11-3; CDR3 DNA: TGTGCCAGCAGCTTCGTAGTGAGACAAGGGAGACAGCCCCAGCATTTT; CDR3 protein: CASSFVVRQGRQPQHF
D gene: -; clone size: -; J gene: TRBJ1-1; V gene: TRBV13; CDR3 DNA: TGTGCCAGCAGCTTAGTCAGGCTTGAAGCTTTCTTT; CDR3 protein: CASSLVRLEAFF
D gene: -; clone size: -; J gene: TRBJ1-5; V gene: TRBV23-1; CDR3 DNA: TGCGCCAGCAGTCAATCTCTCGGAACACACGATTTTTCGACCCATAGCAATCAGCCCCAGCATTTT; CDR3 protein: CASSQSLGTHDFSTHSNQPQHF